This TCR beta chain came from a study of T cell clusters in autoimmune cytopenias. Multiplex touch-down PCR amplified TRB using TRB-A and TRB-B pools in one tube. Following a re-call of the multiplex PCR reads, TCRdb has one entry per CDR3 protein and lacks DNA. Here the sample table reports about 4,000 distinct CDR3 sequences. The CDR3 extends over 15 amino acids. CDR1 and CDR2 (germline): LNHDA, SQIVND (reference sequence). Approximately 40,000 genome equivalents of blood DNA were amplified for TRB. The sample also formed part of further work on T cell repertoires in aging, cancer and after chemotherapy. Per that study: Six age groups, ranging from 30 or younger to 70 or older, included the donors. Patients with chronic lymphocytic leukemia were sampled before and after fludarabine- or bendamustine-based chemotherapy. Rebound thymic output was suggested by rising median generation probability during chemotherapy in each cancer cohort.

Sequencing was done on a sample of peripheral blood. This chain connects TRBV19 to TRBJ1-5. This clonotype was sampled from a human donor with an autoimmune cytopenia or autoimmune hepatitis (not recorded which). CDR3 protein: CASRSGAGGRQPQHF.